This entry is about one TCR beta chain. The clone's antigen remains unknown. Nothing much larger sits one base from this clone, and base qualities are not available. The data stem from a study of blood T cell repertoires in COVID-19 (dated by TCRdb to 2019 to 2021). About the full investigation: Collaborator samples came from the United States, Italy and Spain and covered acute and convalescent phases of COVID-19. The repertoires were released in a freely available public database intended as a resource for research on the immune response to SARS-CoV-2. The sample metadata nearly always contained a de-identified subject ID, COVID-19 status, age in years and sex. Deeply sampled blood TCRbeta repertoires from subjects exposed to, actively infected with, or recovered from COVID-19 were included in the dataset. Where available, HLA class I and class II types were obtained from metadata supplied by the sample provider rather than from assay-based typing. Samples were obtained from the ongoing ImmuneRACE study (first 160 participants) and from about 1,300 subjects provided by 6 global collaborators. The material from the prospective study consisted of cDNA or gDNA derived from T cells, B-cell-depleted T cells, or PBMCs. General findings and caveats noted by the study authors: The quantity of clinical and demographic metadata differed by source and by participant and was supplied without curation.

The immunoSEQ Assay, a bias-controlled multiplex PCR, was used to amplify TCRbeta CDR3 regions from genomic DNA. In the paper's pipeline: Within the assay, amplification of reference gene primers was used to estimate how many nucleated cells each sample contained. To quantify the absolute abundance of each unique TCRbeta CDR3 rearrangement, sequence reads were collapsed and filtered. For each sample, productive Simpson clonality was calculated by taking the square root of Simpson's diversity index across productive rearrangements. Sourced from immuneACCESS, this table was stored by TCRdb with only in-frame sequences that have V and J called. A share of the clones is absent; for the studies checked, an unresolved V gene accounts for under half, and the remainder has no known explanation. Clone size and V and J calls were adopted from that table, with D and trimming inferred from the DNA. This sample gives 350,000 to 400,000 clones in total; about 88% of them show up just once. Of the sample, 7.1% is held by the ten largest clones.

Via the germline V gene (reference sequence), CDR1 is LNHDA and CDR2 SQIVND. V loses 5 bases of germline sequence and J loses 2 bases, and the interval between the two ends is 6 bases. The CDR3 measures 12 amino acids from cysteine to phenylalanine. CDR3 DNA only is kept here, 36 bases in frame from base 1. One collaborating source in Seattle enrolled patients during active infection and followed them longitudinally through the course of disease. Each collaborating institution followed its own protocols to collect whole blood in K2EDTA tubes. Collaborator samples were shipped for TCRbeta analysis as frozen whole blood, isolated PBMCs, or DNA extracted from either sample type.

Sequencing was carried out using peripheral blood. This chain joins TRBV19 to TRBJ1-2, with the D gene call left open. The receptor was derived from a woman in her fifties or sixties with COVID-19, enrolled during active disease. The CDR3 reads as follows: CASSPENYGYTF. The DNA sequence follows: TGTGCCAGTAGTCCAGAAAACTATGGCTACACCTTC.